These 4 T cell receptor beta chains came from one sample sequenced in a study of T-cell reconstitution after alpha-beta-depleted transplantation in children. This sample's TCRbeta library carried unique molecular identifier barcodes. Using its own MiXCR run on the PCR reads, TCRdb lists one record per CDR3 protein. The profile shows 500,000 to 650,000 distinct CDR3 sequences, about 10% of them singletons. The sample in question was PBMCs, mostly from graft donor cells, obtained 180 days after TCRalphabeta/CD19-depleted stem cell transplant. Source of these receptors: a female patient aged 2 to 10 who had a stem cell transplant for aplastic anemia, so the T cells may come from the graft donor.

J is TRBJ2-2 and V is TRBV20-1, with 9 bases matching TRBD2. Germline loops: CDR1 DFQATT, CDR2 SNEGSKA (reference sequence). The CDR3 is 16 residues long. The V and J ends lost 3 bases and 7 bases, in that order; junction bases with no gene match: 12. The CDR3 DNA follows: TGCAGTGCTAGGCCTCCCGGGACTAGCCTGGGCGGGGAGCTGTTTTTT. Translating it yields CSARPPGTSLGGELFF.

This clonotype was seen a few times. The genes are TRBV27 and TRBJ1-5; D not certain. CDR3 length: 15 residues. Germline V gene sequence: CDR1 MNHEY, CDR2 SMNVEV (reference sequence). Trimming stripped 1 base from V and 0 bases from J, with 7 bases between. CDR3 loop: CASSLWGFSNQPQHF. The CDR3 DNA is TGTGCCAGCAGTTTATGGGGATTTAGCAATCAGCCCCAGCATTTT.

The CDR3 region has the DNA TGTGCCAGCGCCAGCGTCACTAGCGGCCTTAAACGAGAGACCCAGTACTTC. This translates into CASASVTSGLKRETQYF. The rearrangement uses TRBV12-3 or TRBV12-4 and TRBJ2-5, with 8 bases matching TRBD2. This CDR3 region has 17 residues. Trimming at V came to 8 bases and at J to 4 bases, leaving 18 bases not matched to a gene.

This clonotype was observed a few times. The CDR3 protein is CASSFELGRGTVQETQYF. In DNA, the CDR3 is TGTGCCAGCAGTTTTGAGTTGGGTCGTGGGACAGTTCAAGAGACCCAGTACTTC. V is TRBV12-3 or TRBV12-4 and J is TRBJ2-5, with 7 bases matching TRBD1. V was clipped by 3 bases and J by 2 bases; unmatched bases: 15. The CDR3 length is 18 residues.